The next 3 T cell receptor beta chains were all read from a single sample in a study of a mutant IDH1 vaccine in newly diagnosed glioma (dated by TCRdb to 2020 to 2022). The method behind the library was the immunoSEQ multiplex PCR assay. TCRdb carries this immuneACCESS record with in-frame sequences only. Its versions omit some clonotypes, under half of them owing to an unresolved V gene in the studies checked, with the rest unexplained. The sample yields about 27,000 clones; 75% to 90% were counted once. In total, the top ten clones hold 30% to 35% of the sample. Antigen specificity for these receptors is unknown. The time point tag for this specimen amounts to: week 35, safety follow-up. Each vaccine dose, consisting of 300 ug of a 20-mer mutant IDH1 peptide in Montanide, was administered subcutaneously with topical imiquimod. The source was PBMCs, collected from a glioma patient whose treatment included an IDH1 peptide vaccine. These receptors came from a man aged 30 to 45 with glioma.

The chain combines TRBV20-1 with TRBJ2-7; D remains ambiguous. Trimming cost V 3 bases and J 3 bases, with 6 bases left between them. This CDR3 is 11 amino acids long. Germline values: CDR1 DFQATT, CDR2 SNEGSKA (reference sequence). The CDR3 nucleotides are TGCAGTGCTAGTTCCAACTACGAGCAGTACTTC. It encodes CSASSNYEQYF.

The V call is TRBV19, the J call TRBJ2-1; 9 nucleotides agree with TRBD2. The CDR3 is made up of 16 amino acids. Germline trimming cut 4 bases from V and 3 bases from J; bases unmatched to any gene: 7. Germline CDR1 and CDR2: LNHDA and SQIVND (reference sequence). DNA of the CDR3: TGTGCCAGTAGTACGGAGACTAGCGGAGTCTACAATGAGCAGTTCTTC. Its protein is CASSTETSGVYNEQFF.

CDR3 in DNA: TGTGCCAGCAGTTACACAACAGGGACCGGGGAGCTGTTTTTT. It codes for CASSYTTGTGELFF. The chain employs TRBV6-5 and TRBJ2-2, with D possibly being TRBD1 (6 bases). CDR1 and CDR2 (germline): MNHEY, SVGAGI. The CDR3 sequence is 14 residues long. Trimming left V 2 bases short and J 5 bases short, with 9 bases between.